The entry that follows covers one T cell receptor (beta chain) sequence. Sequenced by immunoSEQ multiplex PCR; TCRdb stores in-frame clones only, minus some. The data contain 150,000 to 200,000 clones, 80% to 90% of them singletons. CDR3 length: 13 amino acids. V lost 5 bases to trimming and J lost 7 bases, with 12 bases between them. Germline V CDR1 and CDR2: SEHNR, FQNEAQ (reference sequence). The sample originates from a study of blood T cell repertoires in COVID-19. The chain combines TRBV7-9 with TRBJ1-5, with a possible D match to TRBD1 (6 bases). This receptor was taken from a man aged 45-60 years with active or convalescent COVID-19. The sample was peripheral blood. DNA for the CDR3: TGTGCCAGCAGCGCACAGGGTCGGCAGCCCCAGCATTTT. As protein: CASSAQGRQPQHF.